These 9 T cell receptor beta chains share one sample of origin, sequenced in a study of blood T cell repertoires in COVID-19. Clones were read by immunoSEQ multiplex PCR, and TCRdb kept only the in-frame ones, dropping some. This table has roughly 260,000 clones, more than 75% appearing once. Sequenced material: peripheral blood. The receptors stem from a man aged 40-49 years who had recovered from COVID-19.

The chain uses TRBV9 and TRBJ2-3, with 8 bases fitting TRBD1. CDR3 size: 19 residues. Germline-derived CDR1 and CDR2 are SGDLS and YYNGEE. Losses at the gene ends were 3 bases for V and 2 bases for J; bases not matched to a gene: 17. CDR3 nucleotide sequence: TGTGCCAGCAGCGGCTCATCGACAGGGACAGGCTATTACACAGATACGCAGTATTTT. The encoded protein is CASSGSSTGTGYYTDTQYF.

The V call is TRBV29-1, the J call TRBJ2-6; a weak D match, TRBD1 (5 bases). The V gene's germline CDR1 is SQVTM and CDR2 ANQGSEA. The CDR3 loop spans 15 amino acids. The V gene lost 2 bases and the J gene lost 1 base, with 9 bases spanning the gap. The CDR3 DNA follows: TGCAGCGTTGAAAATAAGGGGTCTGGGGCCAACGTCCTGACTTTC. This translates into CSVENKGSGANVLTF. Supplemented by reference TRBV29-1 and TRBJ2-6, the full variable domain reads SAVISQKPSRDICQRGTSLTIQCQVDSQVTMMFWYRQQPGQSLTLIATANQGSEATYESGFVIDKFPISRPNLTFSTLTVSNMSPEDSSIYLCSVENKGSGANVLTFGAGSRLTVL.

The chain couples TRBV27 to TRBJ1-6; 7 bases agree with TRBD1. This CDR3 contains 14 residues. Germline-derived CDR1 and CDR2 are MNHEY and SMNVEV (reference sequence). The V and J ends lost 6 bases and 7 bases, in that order; junction bases with no gene match: 6. This CDR3 is CASRADRRNSPLHF. The CDR3 DNA follows: TGTGCCAGCAGGGCGGACAGGAGGAATTCACCCCTCCACTTT.

The chain is built from TRBV25-1 and TRBJ2-7, with D maybe TRBD1 (6 bases). V was clipped by 6 bases and J by 2 bases, with 8 bases between them. The CDR3 contains 12 residues. Per the germline V gene, CDR1 is MGHDK and CDR2 is SYGVNS. The CDR3 DNA follows: TGTGCCAGCAGCAGGGGAACCTACGAGCAGTACTTC. Translation: CASSRGTYEQYF.

The chain is built from TRBV19 and TRBJ2-3, with 8 bases fitting TRBD1. Germline CDR1 and CDR2: LNHDA and SQIVND (reference sequence). Trimming cost V 5 bases and J 7 bases; bases outside gene matches: 17. The CDR3 spans 17 residues. CDR3: CASSQTLSGQGFNTQYF. In DNA form, the CDR3 reads TGTGCCAGTAGTCAGACCCTCTCCGGACAGGGATTTAATACGCAGTATTTT. Combining the CDR3 with reference TRBV19 and TRBJ2-3 gives the whole variable domain DGGITQSPKYLFRKEGQNVTLSCEQNLNHDAMYWYRQDPGQGLRLIYYSQIVNDFQKGDIAEGYSVSREKKESFPLTVTSAQKNPTAFYLCASSQTLSGQGFNTQYFGPGTRLTVL.

The chain carries TRBV6-6 and TRBJ2-7, with D possibly matching TRBD2 (6 bases). Germline V gives CDR1 MNHNY, CDR2 SVGAGI (reference sequence). This CDR3 comprises 14 residues. Trimming shortened V by 3 bases and J by 2 bases, and 11 bases separated the two germline ends. The CDR3: CASSYPGLPYEQYF. The CDR3 nucleotides are TGTGCCAGCAGTTATCCGGGACTCCCCTACGAGCAGTACTTC.

The chain is built from TRBV6-5 and TRBJ2-5; 7 bases are a match to TRBD1. The CDR3 length is 13 residues. Per the germline V gene, CDR1 is MNHEY and CDR2 is SVGAGI. V was pared by 7 bases and J by 0 bases, with 2 bases of the junction left unmatched. The DNA for the CDR3 is TGTGCCAGCAATCAGGGGGACCAAGAGACCCAGTACTTC. This gives the protein CASNQGDQETQYF.

The chain has TRBV30 and TRBJ2-1; the match to TRBD2 covers 7 bases. This CDR3 contains 15 residues. Germline CDR1 GTSNPN, CDR2 SVGIG (reference sequence). J gave up 7 bases and V 2 bases, and 11 bases lay outside the gene matches. For the CDR3, the DNA is TGTGCCTGGAGTATTTGGCGGGAGCTTGGGAATGAGCAGTTCTTC. Residues: CAWSIWRELGNEQFF.

The chain is built from TRBV19 and TRBJ2-2; D not resolved. The V and J ends lost 1 base and 6 bases respectively, with 15 bases between them. CDR1 and CDR2 (germline): LNHDA, SQIVND (reference sequence). This CDR3 has 16 amino acids. DNA of the CDR3: TGTGCCAGTAGTATAGTCCCAAGGAGTATCTCCGGGGAGCTGTTTTTT. This sequence encodes CASSIVPRSISGELFF.